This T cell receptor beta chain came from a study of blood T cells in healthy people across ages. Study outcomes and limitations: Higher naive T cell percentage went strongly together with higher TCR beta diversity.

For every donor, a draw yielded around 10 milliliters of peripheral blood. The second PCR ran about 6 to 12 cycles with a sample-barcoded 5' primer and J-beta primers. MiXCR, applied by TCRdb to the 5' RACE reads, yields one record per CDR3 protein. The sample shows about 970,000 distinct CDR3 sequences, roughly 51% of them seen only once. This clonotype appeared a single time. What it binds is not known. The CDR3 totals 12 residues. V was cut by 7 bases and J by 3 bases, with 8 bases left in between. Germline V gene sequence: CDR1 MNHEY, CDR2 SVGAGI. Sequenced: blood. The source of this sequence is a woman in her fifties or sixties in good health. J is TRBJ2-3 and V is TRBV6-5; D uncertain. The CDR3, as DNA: TGTGCCAGCATGGGCACAACAGATACGCAGTATTTT. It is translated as CASMGTTDTQYF.